This note documents a single T cell receptor beta chain sequence. Sequenced by immunoSEQ multiplex PCR; TCRdb stores in-frame clones only, minus some. This table has 150,000 to 200,000 clones, around four fifths appearing once. V was pared by 0 bases and J by 3 bases, with 11 bases of the junction left unmatched. CDR3 length: 18 residues. CDR1 is SGHVS and CDR2 is FQNEAQ in the germline V gene. These data are taken from a study of cytomegalovirus exposure and HLA in healthy donors. V is TRBV7-8 and J is TRBJ1-3, with TRBD1 matching over 7 bases. The sample consisted of PBMCs. This receptor was identified in a man aged 25 to 40 in good health and CMV-seropositive. The CDR3: CASSLAAQGLGGGNTIYF. DNA of the CDR3: TGTGCCAGCAGCTTAGCGGCACAGGGGTTAGGAGGTGGAAACACCATATATTTT.